This TCR beta chain was obtained from a study of CD8 T cell repertoires and HIV-1 epitope variants. As for this clone: The antigen is unknown.

From germline, CDR1 is MDHEN and CDR2 SYDVKM. This CDR3 has 11 residues. V lost 6 bases, J lost 2 bases, and 3 bases lay in between. TCRdb's copy holds only in-frame clones and misses some; the assay was immunoSEQ multiplex PCR. The sample yields about 2,600 clones, roughly two thirds seen once. The sample was cultured CD8+ T cells derived from PBMCs. The sequence came from a male donor with HIV. This chain connects TRBV28 to TRBJ2-3, with D unclear. CDR3 DNA: TGTGCCAGCAGGTACACAGATACGCAGTATTTT. Translated, it gives CASRYTDTQYF.